This T cell receptor (beta chain) was obtained from a study of blood T cells in healthy people across ages (dated by TCRdb to the mid-2010s). As for the study more broadly: In model experiments, roughly one uniquely barcoded TCR beta cDNA molecule per two T cells was captured by template switching. Age-related changes in TCR beta repertoire diversity were measured in the study by deep sequencing normalized with unique cDNA molecular identifiers. The donors were divided into four age groups: young (average around 16 years), middle-aged (about 40), aged (roughly 60) and long-lived (roughly 82). To avoid experimental bias, donors of different ages were randomly spread across the sequencing lanes. Using the same blood draw, the study looked at two additional independent replicas of 1 million unique cDNA reads for two donors, one aged 18 to 30 and the other aged 80 or older. The full study reports these points: The CMV infection status of donors was not known, potentially confounding age-related changes in expanded clonotypes. The long-lived group showed more naive CD4+ T cells, fewer expanded clones and increased TCR diversity than the aged group, suggesting age selection. There was a strong correlation between observed TCR beta diversity and the percentage of naive T cells measured by flow cytometry. Conclusive comparison of naive and antigen-experienced compartments was prevented by the profiling of bulk unsorted PBMCs. Estimates of total diversity from one million sequenced T cells were regarded as lower bounds and underestimates. Observed TCR beta diversity per million T cells fell roughly linearly with age, and a significant reduction was already apparent by age roughly 40.

Donors were 40 or so systemically healthy Caucasian individuals from Russia aged about 6 to 100 years. Each donor gave about 9.7 milliliters of peripheral blood, drawn into EDTA-treated Vacutainer tubes. Ficoll-Paque density-gradient centrifugation was used to isolate PBMCs, with at least 6.5 million obtained per sample. Total RNA was extracted from PBMCs with Trizol reagent, with at least 6 micrograms obtained per sample. For every donor, flow cytometry on a PBMC aliquot measured the percentage of naive CD45RAhigh/CD27high T cells. V gives up 0 bases and J gives up 5 bases, and the segment between their germline ends measures 20 bases. The CDR3 measures 18 amino acids from cysteine to phenylalanine. The kept DNA is CDR3 alone, 54 bases in frame from the first base. As encoded in the germline V gene (reference sequence), CDR1 is LNHNV while CDR2 is YYDKDF. As regards this clonotype: No antigen is known for it. No quality values exist for individual bases; no much larger clone is one base distant.

The method behind the library was 5' RACE. Sequencing was performed on an Illumina HiSeq 2500. A second PCR of roughly 6 to 11 cycles was run with a J-beta primer mix and a sample-barcoded 5' primer. A unique molecular identifier was introduced onto each TCR beta cDNA molecule by a template-switch 5' adaptor carrying 12 random nucleotides. Each sample yielded at least 2.5 million CDR3-containing paired-end reads. First-strand cDNA synthesis was performed from all RNA using the Mint cDNA synthesis kit, with priming by a TRBC-specific oligonucleotide. Following uracil-DNA glycosylase treatment, a first 18-cycle PCR with universal primers M1SS and BC2_uni_R was performed on all cDNA. As for how the authors treated the data: For normalization, 1 million high-quality reads, each with a distinct molecular identifier, were randomly selected from each sample. Reads sharing molecular identifiers were discarded rather than binned into consensus sequences. MiTCR, set to a Q25 quality threshold and the strictest error-elimination algorithm, was used for CDR3 identification, clonotype clustering and error correction. A nonparametric unseen species model using Euler transformation provided a lower-bound estimate of total TCR beta diversity. The public reads were reprocessed in TCRdb via fastp at Q25 and MiXCR, keeping in-frame beta chains. Duplicate CDR3 protein sequences are folded into a single record with the most common DNA and genes. TCRdb, not the authors, supplied the V and J calls. The sample table holds around 710,000 distinct CDR3 sequences, of which roughly 43% were seen once. The ten most abundant clones make up more than 20% of the sample.

This clonotype originated in a woman aged 55-75 years in good health. Sequencing was carried out using blood. The V gene is TRBV15 and the J gene is TRBJ2-1; the D gene is perhaps TRBD1 or TRBD2, as each covers 5 bases. The CDR3 region reads CATSRDGLAGAGNNEQFF. The DNA sequence follows: TGTGCCACCAGCAGAGATGGCCTGGCCGGGGCAGGGAACAATGAGCAGTTCTTC.